These T cell receptor beta chains were read from a single sample in a study of early T cells in non-severe SARS-CoV-2 infection. TCRdb passed the 5' RACE reads through MiXCR, listing each CDR3 protein once. Here the sample spans fewer than 75,000 distinct CDR3 sequences, around 20% being singletons. Sequences were derived from whole blood, sampled at baseline. The receptors were gathered from an adult who was a healthcare worker with PCR-confirmed SARS-CoV-2 infection or an uninfected control (not recorded which). Each CDR3 is given with its conserved first and last residue. Each record gives: CDR3 DNA, CDR3 protein, clone size, J gene, V gene, D gene. The D gene is left open where the match is weak. For some rows the clone size is stated as once, few or many, or as a class when expanded; others skip it.

TGTGCCAGCAGTTACTCGAAGACAGGGGGTCGCTACGAGCAGTACTTC CASSYSKTGGRYEQYF few TRBJ2-7 TRBV6-5 TRBD1
TGTGCCAGCTCCCCTGACAGGGTTTCCTACAATGAGCAGTTCTTC CASSPDRVSYNEQFF many TRBJ2-1 TRBV18 TRBD1
TGTGCCAGCAGTTTTAGGGCGTCGGACACTGAAGCTTTCTTT CASSFRASDTEAFF . TRBJ1-1 TRBV6-6 .
TGCAGTGCTAGATCCGGGTCAGGGGTTAACCAGCCCCAGCATTTT CSARSGSGVNQPQHF medium-sized TRBJ1-5 TRBV20-1 .
TGTGCCAGCAGTGACAGGACTAGCGGGTTCTCCTACGAGCAGTACTTC CASSDRTSGFSYEQYF . TRBJ2-7 TRBV2 TRBD2
TGCGCCTCTAGCGGGGGGGCCGCGGCAGATACGCAGTATTTT CASSGGAAADTQYF . TRBJ2-3 TRBV5-1 TRBD2
TGTGCCAGCAGTTTTTACATCCAGGGTTCTGGAAACACCATATATTTT CASSFYIQGSGNTIYF . TRBJ1-3 TRBV12-3/TRBV12-4 .
TGTGCCAGCAGCCACGCGATCGTAACCCCGGGACCACAGTACTTC CASSHAIVTPGPQYF . TRBJ2-4 TRBV3-1 .
TGCGCCAGCAGCTTGGGGCGCCCCTCCTACGAGCAGTACTTC CASSLGRPSYEQYF . TRBJ2-7 TRBV5-1 .
TGTGCCAGCAGCGCGGGACAGCCCAATCAGCCCCAGCATTTT CASSAGQPNQPQHF . TRBJ1-5 TRBV12-3/TRBV12-4 TRBD1
TGTGCCAGCAGTTACACCGGGGTAGAAGCTTTCTTT CASSYTGVEAFF once TRBJ1-1 TRBV6-2/TRBV6-3 .
TGCAGTGCCCCAGAATGGGGTAGCGGGAGCCCAGAGACCCAGTACTTC CSAPEWGSGSPETQYF . TRBJ2-5 TRBV20-1 TRBD2
TGTGCCAGCAGTTTGACGCAGGGGGCGAACTATGGCTACACCTTC CASSLTQGANYGYTF many TRBJ1-2 TRBV12-3/TRBV12-4 TRBD1
TGTGCCAGCAGGAGGTTGGCTAATGAAAAACTGTTTTTT CASRRLANEKLFF many TRBJ1-4 TRBV12-3/TRBV12-4 .
TGTGCCAGCAGCCCCTGGCCAGTGTCCTACGAGCAGTACTTC CASSPWPVSYEQYF . TRBJ2-7 TRBV3-2 .
TGCAGTGCTCCGAAGCTAGCGGGAATATACAATGAGCAGTTCTTC CSAPKLAGIYNEQFF few TRBJ2-1 TRBV20-1 TRBD2
TGTGCCAGCGCAGGAGAACAGGGCCCCAATCAGCCCCAGCATTTT CASAGEQGPNQPQHF many TRBJ1-5 TRBV2 .
TGTGCCAGCAGCGGCCGGGGACAGGGAGCCTACGAGCAGTACTTC CASSGRGQGAYEQYF few TRBJ2-7 TRBV7-2 TRBD1
TGCAGTGCTAGAGATAGAGTAGCGGGAGGAAGGTACGAGCAGTACTTC CSARDRVAGGRYEQYF . TRBJ2-7 TRBV20-1 TRBD2
TGTGCCAGCACCCCCTTGGAGGGGAACTATGGCTACACCTTC CASTPLEGNYGYTF . TRBJ1-2 TRBV6-6 .